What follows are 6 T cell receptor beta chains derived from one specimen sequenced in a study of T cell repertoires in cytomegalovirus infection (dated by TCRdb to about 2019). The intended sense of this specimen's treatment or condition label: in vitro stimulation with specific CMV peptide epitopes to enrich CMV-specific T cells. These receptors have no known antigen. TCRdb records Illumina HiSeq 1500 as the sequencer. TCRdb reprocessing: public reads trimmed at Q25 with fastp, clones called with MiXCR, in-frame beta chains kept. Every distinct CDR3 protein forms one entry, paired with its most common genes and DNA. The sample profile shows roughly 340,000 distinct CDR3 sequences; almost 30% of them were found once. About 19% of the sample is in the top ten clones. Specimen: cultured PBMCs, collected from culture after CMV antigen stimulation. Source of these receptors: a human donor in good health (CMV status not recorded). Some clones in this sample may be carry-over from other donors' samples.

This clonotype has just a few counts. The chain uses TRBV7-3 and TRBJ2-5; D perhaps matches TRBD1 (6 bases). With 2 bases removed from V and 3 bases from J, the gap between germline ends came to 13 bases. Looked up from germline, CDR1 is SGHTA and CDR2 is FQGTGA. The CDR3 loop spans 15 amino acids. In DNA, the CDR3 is TGTGCCAGCAGCTTATATAACAGGGTGGAAGAGACCCAGTACTTC. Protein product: CASSLYNRVEETQYF.

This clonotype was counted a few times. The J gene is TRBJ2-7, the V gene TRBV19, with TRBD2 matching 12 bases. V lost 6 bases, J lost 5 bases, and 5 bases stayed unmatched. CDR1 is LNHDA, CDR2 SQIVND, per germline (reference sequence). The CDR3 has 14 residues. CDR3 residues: CASSELAGGHEQYF. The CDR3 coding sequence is TGTGCCAGTAGCGAACTAGCGGGAGGCCACGAGCAGTACTTC.

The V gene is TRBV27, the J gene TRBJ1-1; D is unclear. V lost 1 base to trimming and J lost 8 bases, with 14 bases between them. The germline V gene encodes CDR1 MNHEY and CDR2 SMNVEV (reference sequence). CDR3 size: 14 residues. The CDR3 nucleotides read TGTGCCAGCAGTTTATGGGCCAAGGCCACAGAAGCTTTCTTT. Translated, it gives CASSLWAKATEAFF.

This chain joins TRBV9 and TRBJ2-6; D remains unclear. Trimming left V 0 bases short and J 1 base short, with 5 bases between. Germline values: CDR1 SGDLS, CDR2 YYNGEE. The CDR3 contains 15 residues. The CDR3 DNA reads TGTGCCAGCAGCGTAGATCTGTCTGGGGCCAACGTCCTGACTTTC. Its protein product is CASSVDLSGANVLTF.

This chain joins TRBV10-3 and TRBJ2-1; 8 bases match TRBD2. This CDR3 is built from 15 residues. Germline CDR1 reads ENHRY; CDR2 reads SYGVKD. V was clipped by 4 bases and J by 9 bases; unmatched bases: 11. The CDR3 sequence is CAISARSSGSVEQFF. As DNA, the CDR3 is TGTGCCATCAGTGCCCGGTCGAGCGGGAGTGTTGAGCAGTTCTTC.

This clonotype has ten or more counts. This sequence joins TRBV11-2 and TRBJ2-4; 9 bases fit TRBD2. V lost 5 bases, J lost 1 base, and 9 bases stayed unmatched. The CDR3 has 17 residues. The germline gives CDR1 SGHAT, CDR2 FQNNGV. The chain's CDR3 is CASSPGRSGGAKNIQYF. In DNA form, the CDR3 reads TGTGCCAGCAGCCCGGGACGAAGCGGGGGGGCCAAAAACATTCAGTACTTC.